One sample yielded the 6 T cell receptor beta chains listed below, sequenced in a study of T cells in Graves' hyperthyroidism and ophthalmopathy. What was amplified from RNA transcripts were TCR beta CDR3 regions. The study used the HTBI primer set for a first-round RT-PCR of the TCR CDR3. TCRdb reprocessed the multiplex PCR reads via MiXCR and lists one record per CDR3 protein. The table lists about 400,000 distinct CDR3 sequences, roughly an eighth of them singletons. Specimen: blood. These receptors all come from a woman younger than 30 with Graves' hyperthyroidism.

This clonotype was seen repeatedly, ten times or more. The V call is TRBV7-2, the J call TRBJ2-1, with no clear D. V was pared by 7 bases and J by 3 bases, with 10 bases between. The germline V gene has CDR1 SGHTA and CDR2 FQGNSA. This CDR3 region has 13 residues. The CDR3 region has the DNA TGTGCCAGCACCCTATGGGGCTACAATGAGCAGTTCTTC. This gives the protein CASTLWGYNEQFF. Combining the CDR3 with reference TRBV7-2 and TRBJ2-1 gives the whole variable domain GAGVSQSPSNKVTEKGKDVELRCDPISGHTALYWYRQSLGQGLEFLIYFQGNSAPDKSGLPSDRFSAERTGGSVSTLTIQRTQQEDSAVYLCASTLWGYNEQFFGPGTRLTVL.

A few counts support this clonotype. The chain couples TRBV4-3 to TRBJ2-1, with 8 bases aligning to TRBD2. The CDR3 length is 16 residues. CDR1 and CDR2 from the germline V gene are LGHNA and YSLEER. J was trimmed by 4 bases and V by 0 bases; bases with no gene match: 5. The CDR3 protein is CASSQDVAGLYNEQFF. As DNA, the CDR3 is TGCGCCAGCAGCCAAGATGTAGCGGGACTTTACAATGAGCAGTTCTTC.

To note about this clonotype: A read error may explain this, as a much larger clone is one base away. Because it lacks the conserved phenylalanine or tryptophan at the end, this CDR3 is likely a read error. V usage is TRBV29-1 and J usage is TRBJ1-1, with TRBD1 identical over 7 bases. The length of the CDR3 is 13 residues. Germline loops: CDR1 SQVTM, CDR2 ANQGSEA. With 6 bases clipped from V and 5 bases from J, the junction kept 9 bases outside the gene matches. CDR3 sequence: CSVADREETEAFL. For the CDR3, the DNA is TGCAGCGTCGCCGACAGGGAGGAAACTGAAGCTTTCCTT.

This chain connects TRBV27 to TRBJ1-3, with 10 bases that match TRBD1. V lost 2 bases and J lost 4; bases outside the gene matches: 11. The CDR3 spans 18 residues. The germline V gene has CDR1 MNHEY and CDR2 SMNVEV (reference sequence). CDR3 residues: CASSLRFHGTGDGNTIYF. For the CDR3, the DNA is TGTGCCAGCAGTTTACGGTTTCACGGGACAGGGGACGGAAACACCATATATTTT.

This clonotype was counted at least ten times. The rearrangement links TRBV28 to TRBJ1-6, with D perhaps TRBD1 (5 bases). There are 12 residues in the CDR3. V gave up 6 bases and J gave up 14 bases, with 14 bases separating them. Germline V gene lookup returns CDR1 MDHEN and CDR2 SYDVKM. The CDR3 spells CASSPGVFALHF. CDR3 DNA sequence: TGTGCCAGCAGCCCGGGGGTTTTTGCCCTCCACTTT.

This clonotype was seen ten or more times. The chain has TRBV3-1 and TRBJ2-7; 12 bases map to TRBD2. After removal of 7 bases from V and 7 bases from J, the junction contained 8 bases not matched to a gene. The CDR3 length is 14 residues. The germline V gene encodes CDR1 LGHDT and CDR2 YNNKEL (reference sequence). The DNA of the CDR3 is TGTGCCAGCACGGATCTAGCGGGAGGGGGGGAGCAGTACTTC. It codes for CASTDLAGGGEQYF.